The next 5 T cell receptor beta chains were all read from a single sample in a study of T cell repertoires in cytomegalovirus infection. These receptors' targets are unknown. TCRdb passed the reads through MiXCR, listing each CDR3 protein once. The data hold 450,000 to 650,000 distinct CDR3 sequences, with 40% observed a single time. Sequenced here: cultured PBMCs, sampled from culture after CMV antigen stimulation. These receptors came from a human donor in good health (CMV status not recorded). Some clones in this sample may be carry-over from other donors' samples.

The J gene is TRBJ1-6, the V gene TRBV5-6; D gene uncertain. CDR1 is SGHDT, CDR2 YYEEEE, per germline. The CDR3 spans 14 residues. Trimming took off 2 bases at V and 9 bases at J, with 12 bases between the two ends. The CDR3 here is CASSFEIRGSPLHF. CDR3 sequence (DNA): TGTGCCAGCAGCTTTGAAATTAGAGGTTCACCCCTCCACTTT.

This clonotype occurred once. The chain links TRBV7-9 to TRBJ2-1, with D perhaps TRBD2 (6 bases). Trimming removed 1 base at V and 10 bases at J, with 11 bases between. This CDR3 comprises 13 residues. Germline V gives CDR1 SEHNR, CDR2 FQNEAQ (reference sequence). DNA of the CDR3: TGTGCCAGCAGCTTAGGGACTACCAGGGAGCAGTTCTTC. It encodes CASSLGTTREQFF.

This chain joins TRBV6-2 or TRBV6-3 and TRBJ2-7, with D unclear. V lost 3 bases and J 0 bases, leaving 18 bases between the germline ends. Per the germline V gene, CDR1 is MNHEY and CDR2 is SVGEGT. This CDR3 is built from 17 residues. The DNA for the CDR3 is TGTGCCAGCAGTTATTCGGGTCGAGCAGAAAGCTCCTACGAGCAGTACTTC. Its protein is CASSYSGRAESSYEQYF.

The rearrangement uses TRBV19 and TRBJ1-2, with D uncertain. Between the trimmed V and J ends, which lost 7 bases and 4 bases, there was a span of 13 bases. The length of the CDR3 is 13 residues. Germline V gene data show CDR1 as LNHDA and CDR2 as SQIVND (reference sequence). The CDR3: CASKPGRAYGYTF. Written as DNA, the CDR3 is TGTGCCAGTAAGCCGGGCAGAGCCTATGGCTACACCTTC.

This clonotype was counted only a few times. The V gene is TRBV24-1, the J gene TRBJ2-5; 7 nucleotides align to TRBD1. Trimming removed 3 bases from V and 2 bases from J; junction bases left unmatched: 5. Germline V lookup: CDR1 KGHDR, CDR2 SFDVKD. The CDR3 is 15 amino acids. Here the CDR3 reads CATSDPTGDQETQYF. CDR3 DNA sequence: TGTGCCACCAGTGATCCTACAGGGGATCAAGAGACCCAGTACTTC.